These 16 T cell receptor beta chains were sequenced from one sample in a study of T-cell reconstitution after alpha-beta-depleted transplantation in children. Unique molecular identifiers tagged the TCRbeta library. TCRdb re-analysed the PCR reads in MiXCR, keeping a single row per CDR3 protein. The sample lists about 300,000 distinct CDR3 sequences; over 9.5% were seen once. This specimen consisted of PBMCs, obtained before TCRalphabeta/CD19-depleted stem cell transplant. These receptors all stem from a boy under two years old with acute myeloid leukemia, due to receive a stem cell transplant.

In this sample, this clonotype turned up many times. CDR3 sequence: CASSFVPRNEQFF. In DNA form, the CDR3 reads TGTGCCAGCAGTTTTGTCCCTCGGAATGAGCAGTTCTTC. This chain links TRBV28 with TRBJ2-1; D gene uncertain. The CDR3 spans 13 residues. Germline V gene lookup returns CDR1 MDHEN and CDR2 SYDVKM. Trimming stripped 3 bases from V and 7 bases from J, with 10 bases between.

The V and J genes are TRBV6-1 and TRBJ1-2; possible D gene TRBD1, 6 bases. CDR1 is MNHNS and CDR2 is SASEGT in the germline V gene. The CDR3 covers 13 residues. Trimming took 5 bases from V and 5 from J, leaving 12 bases between them. The CDR3 is CASSRDNQYGYTF. The CDR3 DNA follows: TGTGCCAGCAGTAGGGACAACCAGTATGGCTACACCTTC.

The sample holds many counts of this clonotype. The rearrangement uses TRBV7-2 and TRBJ1-2; TRBD1 is a possible D gene (5 bases). The V and J ends lost 5 bases and 9 bases respectively, with 25 bases between them. Germline assignment: CDR1 SGHTA and CDR2 FQGNSA. The CDR3 has 16 residues. For the CDR3, the DNA is TGTGCCAGCAGCACGGGACTCCTCTCCCCTAAGGAGAGCTACACCTTC. Protein product: CASSTGLLSPKESYTF.

The sample holds a few counts of this clonotype. J is TRBJ2-3 and V is TRBV9, with unresolved D. The CDR3 covers 13 residues. Looked up from germline, CDR1 is SGDLS and CDR2 is YYNGEE. With 0 bases removed from V and 5 bases from J, the gap between germline ends came to 7 bases. CDR3 amino acids: CASSVALLDTQYF. As DNA, the CDR3 is TGTGCCAGCAGCGTAGCTCTGCTAGATACGCAGTATTTT.

The table lists this clonotype with a few counts. V is TRBV11-2 and J is TRBJ2-1, with 7 bases fitting TRBD2. J gave up 9 bases and V 4 bases, and 12 bases lay outside the gene matches. From germline, CDR1 is SGHAT and CDR2 FQNNGV. The CDR3 covers 15 residues. In nucleotides, the CDR3 is TGTGCCAGCAGCTCGGGGGGTTGGCCACGAAGTGAGCAGTTCTTC. This translates into CASSSGGWPRSEQFF.

The sample holds many counts of this clonotype. J is TRBJ1-2 and V is TRBV5-5; 7 positions match TRBD1. The junction had 2 bases not matched to a gene; V was cut back by 1 base and J by 5 bases. From germline, CDR1 is SGHKS and CDR2 YYEKEE (reference sequence). CDR3 length: 13 amino acids. The CDR3 here is CASSLTGAYGYTF. The DNA of the CDR3 is TGTGCCAGCAGCTTGACAGGGGCGTATGGCTACACCTTC.

This clonotype occurred many times. V gene TRBV10-3 combines with J gene TRBJ2-2; 8 positions agree with TRBD1. J was trimmed by 5 bases and V by 6 bases; bases with no gene match: 5. This CDR3 region has 14 residues. Germline V gene lookup returns CDR1 ENHRY and CDR2 SYGVKD. The CDR3 sequence is CAISPTGETGELFF. For the CDR3, the DNA is TGTGCCATCAGCCCGACAGGGGAGACCGGGGAGCTGTTTTTT.

This clonotype was detected ten times or more. The V gene is TRBV29-1, the J gene TRBJ1-3, with D unclear. From germline, CDR1 is SQVTM and CDR2 ANQGSEA. The CDR3 contains 14 residues. Trimming removed 6 bases from V and 0 bases from J, with 12 bases in between. CDR3: CSVSGRLSGNTIYF. The CDR3 DNA sequence: TGCAGCGTCTCCGGACGGCTCTCTGGAAACACCATATATTTT.

This clonotype was seen only a few times. The chain links TRBV5-4 to TRBJ2-3, with 9 bases aligning to TRBD2. This CDR3 spans 17 amino acids. The V segment lost 2 bases and the J segment 4 bases; nucleotides outside the gene matches: 11. Germline V gene sequence: CDR1 SGHNT, CDR2 YYREEE (reference sequence). The DNA of the CDR3 is TGTGCCAGCAGCTTCACCGTAGTAGCGGGAGTGGCAGATACGCAGTATTTT. Its protein product is CASSFTVVAGVADTQYF.

This clonotype showed up just a few times. This chain uses TRBV28 with TRBJ1-6; D remains unclear. CDR1 and CDR2 (germline): MDHEN, SYDVKM. The CDR3 length is 14 residues. Between the trimmed V and J ends, which lost 8 bases and 0 bases, there was a span of 8 bases. CDR3 protein: CASVGSSYNSPLHF. CDR3 nucleotide sequence: TGTGCCAGCGTAGGGAGCTCCTATAATTCACCCCTCCACTTT.

This chain uses TRBV4-2 with TRBJ2-7; TRBD2 might be the D (5 bases). Looked up from germline, CDR1 is LGHNA and CDR2 is YNFKEQ. The CDR3 totals 14 residues. V was shortened by 0 bases and J by 2 bases, with 8 bases between the two germline ends. CDR3 region: CASSQDEGPYEQYF. CDR3 bases: TGTGCCAGCAGCCAAGACGAGGGCCCCTACGAGCAGTACTTC.

This clonotype was found many times. One junction end does not reproduce the germline sequence, and a read error may be involved. V is TRBV5-1 and J is TRBJ1-5; maybe TRBD1 (6 bases). CDR3 length: 15 amino acids. The V gene's germline CDR1 is SGHRS and CDR2 YFSETQ. CDR3 bases: TGTGCCAGCAGCTTAGCGGGGGCTAGCAATCAGCCCCAGCATTTT. It specifies CASSLAGASNQPQHF.

This clonotype has only a few counts. The chain combines TRBV29-1 with TRBJ2-5; the D gene is possibly TRBD2 (7 bases). The CDR3 spans 15 residues. In germline, CDR1 is SQVTM, CDR2 ANQGSEA. V lost 0 bases, J lost 2 bases, and 13 bases lay in between. As DNA, the CDR3 is TGCAGCGTTGAAGATACGGGGGGCCGTCAAGAGACCCAGTACTTC. Residues: CSVEDTGGRQETQYF.

This clonotype occurred many times. This chain joins TRBV18 and TRBJ2-3; D remains unclear. The CDR3 covers 15 residues. Trimming cost V 8 bases and J 3 bases, with 18 bases left between them. CDR1 is KGHSH and CDR2 is LQKENI in the germline V gene. The CDR3 bases are TGTGCCAGCCGCACCGACACCAGAGGTACAGATACGCAGTATTTT. Residues: CASRTDTRGTDTQYF.

On this clonotype itself: Possible read error: a much larger clone is one base away. This sequence joins TRBV6-4 and TRBJ2-3, with 9 bases matching TRBD2. Trimming took 1 base from V and 4 from J; bases not matched to a gene: 3. Germline CDR1 MRHNA, CDR2 SNTAGT. This CDR3 is built from 15 residues. CDR3 sequence: CASSDYTSGSDTQYF. The DNA of the CDR3 is TGTGCCAGCAGTGACTATACTAGCGGGTCAGATACGCAGTATTTT.

V usage is TRBV5-5 and J usage is TRBJ1-5, with unresolved D. The CDR3 covers 16 residues. Germline assignment: CDR1 SGHKS and CDR2 YYEKEE (reference sequence). Trimming stripped 1 base from V and 1 base from J, with 12 bases between. CDR3 sequence reads: CASSLWALESNQPQHF. For the CDR3, the DNA is TGTGCCAGCAGCTTGTGGGCACTAGAGAGCAATCAGCCCCAGCATTTT.